These 10 T cell receptor beta chains originate from one sample sequenced in a study of cytomegalovirus exposure and HLA in healthy donors. The repertoire was sequenced with immunoSEQ multiplex PCR; TCRdb's copy has only in-frame clones and lacks some. The sample gives some 110,000 clones, approximately 88% of which show up once; 1.5% to 2% is in the top ten. The material sequenced was PBMCs. The receptor set was obtained from a man aged 18-30 years in good health and CMV-seronegative.

The V and J genes are TRBV6-5 and TRBJ2-1; no firm D call. Germline V gene lookup returns CDR1 MNHEY and CDR2 SVGAGI. This CDR3 has 15 residues. The V and J ends lost 6 bases and 9 bases respectively, with 21 bases between them. The chain's CDR3 is CASSPRGSLGTEQFF. DNA for the CDR3: TGTGCCAGCAGCCCACGAGGCTCCCTCGGCACTGAGCAGTTCTTC.

J is TRBJ2-7 and V is TRBV7-2, with TRBD2 matching over 7 bases. CDR1 SGHTA and CDR2 FQGNSA come from the germline V gene. The CDR3 contains 17 residues. V was clipped by 5 bases and J by 6 bases; unmatched bases: 19. CDR3: CASSTRAAGAGNGEQYF. The DNA of the CDR3 is TGTGCCAGCAGCACCAGGGCGGCAGGAGCGGGGAACGGCGAGCAGTACTTC. The full variable domain, in which reference TRBV7-2 and TRBJ2-7 provide the parts outside the CDR3, is GAGVSQSPSNKVTEKGKDVELRCDPISGHTALYWYRQSLGQGLEFLIYFQGNSAPDKSGLPSDRFSAERTGGSVSTLTIQRTQQEDSAVYLCASSTRAAGAGNGEQYFGPGTRLTVT.

The rearrangement links TRBV13 to TRBJ2-2, with D tentatively TRBD1 (6 bases). Trimming pared 6 bases from V and 8 bases from J, leaving 25 bases between. The CDR3 sequence is 17 residues long. Per the germline V gene, CDR1 is PRHDT and CDR2 is FYEKMQ (reference sequence). The CDR3 is CASRSYSDRLFSGELFF. The CDR3 bases are TGTGCCAGCAGAAGTTATTCGGACAGATTATTTTCTGGGGAGCTGTTTTTT.

V gene TRBV7-2 combines with J gene TRBJ2-7; D is unresolved. CDR3 length: 13 amino acids. Trimming took off 2 bases at V and 6 bases at J, with 11 bases between the two ends. Germline V gene data show CDR1 as SGHTA and CDR2 as FQGNSA. The CDR3 here is CASSLWREVEQYF. For the CDR3, the DNA is TGTGCCAGCAGCTTATGGAGAGAGGTCGAGCAGTACTTC.

The J gene is TRBJ2-6, the V gene TRBV5-6, with D possibly being TRBD1 (5 bases). V dropped 4 bases and J dropped 2 bases, with 19 bases sitting between them. The germline V gene encodes CDR1 SGHDT and CDR2 YYEEEE. CDR3 length equals 18 residues. The CDR3 DNA sequence: TGTGCCAGCAGCCTACCTAACCAACGACAGACTGGGGCCAACGTCCTGACTTTC. This encodes CASSLPNQRQTGANVLTF.

V gene TRBV2 combines with J gene TRBJ2-2; perhaps TRBD1 as D (5 bases). There are 15 residues in the CDR3. Trimming removed 6 bases from V and 5 bases from J, with 16 bases in between. The germline CDR1 and CDR2 sequences are SNHLY and FYNNEI. CDR3 DNA: TGTGCCAGCAGCCGCCGCTGGACAAGAACCGGGGAGCTGTTTTTT. Translating it yields CASSRRWTRTGELFF.

In its sample, this clone was seen once. V usage is TRBV11-3 and J usage is TRBJ2-1, with 11 bases lining up with TRBD2. CDR1 is SGHNT, CDR2 YENEEA, per germline. V trimming: 6 bases; J trimming: 5 bases; junction bases outside the gene matches: 6. This CDR3 is built from 15 residues. The CDR3 nucleotides are TGTGCCAGCAGAATTAGCGGGAGGGATAACAATGAGCAGTTCTTC. Translated: CASRISGRDNNEQFF.

This chain links TRBV2 with TRBJ2-6, with 9 bases fitting TRBD1. The germline gives CDR1 SNHLY, CDR2 FYNNEI. The CDR3 contains 17 residues. V trimming: 3 bases; J trimming: 3 bases; junction bases outside the gene matches: 6. The CDR3 loop is CASSDVGQGSGANVLTF. In DNA, the CDR3 is TGTGCCAGCAGTGATGTAGGACAGGGGAGTGGGGCCAACGTCCTGACTTTC.

The rearrangement joins TRBV7-9 to TRBJ2-1; 8 bases map to TRBD2. This CDR3 contains 15 residues. Trimming took 6 bases from V and 7 from J; bases not matched to a gene: 11. Germline CDR1 and CDR2: SEHNR and FQNEAQ (reference sequence). The CDR3 protein is CASRPAGTRRNEQFF. The CDR3 DNA sequence: TGTGCCAGCAGACCGGCCGGGACTAGGAGGAATGAGCAGTTCTTC.

This chain connects TRBV11-2 to TRBJ2-7; 8 bases fit TRBD1. Trimming removed 1 base from V and 3 bases from J; junction bases left unmatched: 5. This CDR3 has 15 residues. CDR1 and CDR2 from the germline V gene are SGHAT and FQNNGV. The chain's CDR3 is CASSLGGTGYYEQYF. The DNA of the CDR3 is TGTGCCAGCAGCTTAGGCGGGACAGGATACTACGAGCAGTACTTC.